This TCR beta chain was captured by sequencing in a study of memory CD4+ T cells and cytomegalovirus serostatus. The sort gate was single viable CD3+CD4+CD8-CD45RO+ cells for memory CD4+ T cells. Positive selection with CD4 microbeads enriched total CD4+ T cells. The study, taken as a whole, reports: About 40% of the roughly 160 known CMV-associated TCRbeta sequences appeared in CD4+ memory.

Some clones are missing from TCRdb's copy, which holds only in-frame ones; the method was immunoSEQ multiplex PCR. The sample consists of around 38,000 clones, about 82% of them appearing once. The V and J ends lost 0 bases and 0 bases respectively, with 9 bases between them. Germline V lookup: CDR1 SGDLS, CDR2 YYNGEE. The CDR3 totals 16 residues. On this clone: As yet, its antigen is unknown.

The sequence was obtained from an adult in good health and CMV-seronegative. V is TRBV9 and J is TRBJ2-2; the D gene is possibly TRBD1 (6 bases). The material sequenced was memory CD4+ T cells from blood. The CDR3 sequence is CASSVAEGANTGELFF. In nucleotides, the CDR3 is TGTGCCAGCAGCGTAGCCGAGGGGGCGAACACCGGGGAGCTGTTTTTT.